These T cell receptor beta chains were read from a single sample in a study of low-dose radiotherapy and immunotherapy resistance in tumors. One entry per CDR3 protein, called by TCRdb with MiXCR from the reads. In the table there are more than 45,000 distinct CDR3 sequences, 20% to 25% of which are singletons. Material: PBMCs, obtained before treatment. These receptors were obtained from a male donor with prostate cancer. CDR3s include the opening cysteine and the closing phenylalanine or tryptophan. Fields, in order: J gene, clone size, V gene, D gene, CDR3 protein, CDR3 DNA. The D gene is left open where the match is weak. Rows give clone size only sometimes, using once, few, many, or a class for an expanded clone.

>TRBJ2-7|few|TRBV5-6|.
CASSPDGSVGPEQYF
TGTGCCAGCAGCCCCGACGGGAGCGTTGGGCCCGAGCAGTACTTC
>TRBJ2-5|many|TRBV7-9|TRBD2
CASSPRTSALQETQYF
TGTGCCAGCAGCCCTCGGACTAGCGCCCTTCAAGAGACCCAGTACTTC
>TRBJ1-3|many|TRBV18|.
CASSPSPSWARTSGNTIYF
TGTGCCAGCTCACCGTCCCCCTCATGGGCAAGAACCTCTGGAAACACCATATATTTT
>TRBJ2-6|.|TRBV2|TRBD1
CASNQQGAQSGGANVLTF
TGTGCCAGCAATCAACAGGGGGCGCAGTCCGGTGGGGCCAACGTCCTGACTTTC
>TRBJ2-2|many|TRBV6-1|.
CASSETNVPTGELFF
TGTGCCAGCAGTGAAACAAATGTTCCGACCGGGGAGCTGTTTTTT
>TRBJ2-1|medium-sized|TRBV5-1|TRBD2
CASSLGGTNDNEQFF
TGCGCCAGCAGCTTGGGGGGGACTAACGACAATGAGCAGTTCTTC
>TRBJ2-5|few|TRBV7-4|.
CASSPGGATQETQYF
TGTGCCAGCAGCCCCGGGGGCGCAACCCAAGAGACCCAGTACTTC
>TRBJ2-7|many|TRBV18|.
CASSRDQDFYEQYF
TGTGCCAGCTCACGGGACCAAGACTTCTACGAGCAGTACTTC
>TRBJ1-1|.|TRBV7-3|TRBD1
CASSLRQGAVNTEAFF
TGTGCCAGCAGCTTACGGCAGGGGGCGGTTAACACTGAAGCTTTCTTT
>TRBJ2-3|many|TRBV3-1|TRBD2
CASSQPSRGGPNTQYF
TGTGCCAGCAGCCAACCAAGCCGCGGGGGGCCCAATACGCAGTATTTT
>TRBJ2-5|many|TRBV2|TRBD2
CASSSPGLADQETQYF
TGTGCCAGCAGTTCCCCGGGACTAGCGGACCAAGAGACCCAGTACTTC
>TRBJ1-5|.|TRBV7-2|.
CASSSGGGRNQPQHF
TGTGCCAGCAGCAGCGGCGGGGGTAGGAATCAGCCCCAGCATTTT
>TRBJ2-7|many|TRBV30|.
CAWSLGGAESYEQYF
TGTGCCTGGAGTCTAGGGGGGGCGGAATCCTACGAGCAGTACTTC
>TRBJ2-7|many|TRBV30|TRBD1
CAWSRDRGHEQYF
TGTGCCTGGAGCCGGGACAGGGGCCACGAGCAGTACTTC
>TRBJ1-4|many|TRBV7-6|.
CASSLEATNEKLFF
TGTGCCAGCAGCTTAGAGGCAACTAATGAAAAACTGTTTTTT
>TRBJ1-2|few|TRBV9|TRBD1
CASSPTGDLNYGYTF
TGTGCCAGCAGCCCAACAGGGGACCTTAACTATGGCTACACCTTC
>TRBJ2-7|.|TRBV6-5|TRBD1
CASSYSIPGQGNSYEQYF
TGTGCCAGCAGTTACTCGATTCCCGGACAGGGAAACTCCTACGAGCAGTACTTC
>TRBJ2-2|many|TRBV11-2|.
CASSLGVGSYTGELFF
TGTGCCAGCAGCTTAGGGGTTGGGTCGTACACCGGGGAGCTGTTTTTT
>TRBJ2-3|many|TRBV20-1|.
CSALGGPADTQYF
TGCAGTGCTCTAGGGGGGCCGGCAGATACGCAGTATTTT
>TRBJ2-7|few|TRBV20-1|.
CSASPPRAPYEQYF
TGCAGTGCTAGCCCCCCGCGGGCTCCCTACGAGCAGTACTTC
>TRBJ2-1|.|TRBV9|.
CASSSHRVSFGNEQFF
TGTGCCAGCAGCTCCCACAGGGTGAGTTTTGGTAATGAGCAGTTCTTC
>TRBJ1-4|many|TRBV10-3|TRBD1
CAISYEQGSAREKLFF
TGTGCCATCAGTTATGAACAGGGGAGCGCTCGTGAAAAACTGTTTTTT
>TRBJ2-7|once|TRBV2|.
CASSEGAGRRYEQYF
TGTGCCAGCAGTGAGGGGGCGGGCCGCCGCTACGAGCAGTACTTC
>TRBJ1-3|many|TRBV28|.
CASKFSGNTIYF
TGTGCCAGCAAGTTTTCTGGAAACACCATATATTTT
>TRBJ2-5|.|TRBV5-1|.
CASSLESGETQYF
TGCGCCAGCAGCTTGGAAAGTGGCGAGACCCAGTACTTC